A single sample is the source of the 30 T cell receptor beta chains below, sequenced in a study of molecular identifiers for immune sequencing clone quantification. TCRdb reanalysed the PCR reads using MiXCR and keeps one entry per CDR3 protein. The sample yields roughly 90,000 distinct CDR3 sequences, around 20% seen once. The sequencing sample was made of naive CD8+ T cells from blood, with Jurkat cell RNA spiked in. The subset was: FACS-sorted CD8+CD4-CCR7+CD45RA+ naive T cells. The receptors were sampled from a human donor in good health. Some libraries in this study had Jurkat cell RNA spiked in.

Many counts were recorded for this clonotype. J is TRBJ1-1 and V is TRBV7-9, with D uncertain. Germline CDR1 reads SEHNR; CDR2 reads FQNEAQ (reference sequence). V was clipped by 11 bases and J by 3 bases, with 22 bases between them. The CDR3 length is 15 residues. The CDR3 DNA is TGTGCCCCCGAACCCGAAAGAGGATGGGACACTGAAGCTTTCTTT. Protein sequence: CAPEPERGWDTEAFF. The full variable domain, with the rest looked up from reference TRBV7-9 and TRBJ1-1, is DTGVSQNPRHKITKRGQNVTFRCDPISEHNRLYWYRQTLGQGPEFLTYFQNEAQLEKSRLLSDRFSAERPKGSFSTLEIQRTEQGDSAMYLCAPEPERGWDTEAFFGQGTRLTVV.

There are a few counts of this clonotype. Lacking the conserved final phenylalanine or tryptophan, this CDR3 likely reflects a read error. This rearrangement joins TRBV6-5 to TRBJ1-1, with D perhaps matching TRBD1 (5 bases). This CDR3 has 15 amino acids. Per germline, CDR1 MNHEY and CDR2 SVGAGI. With 6 bases removed from V and 1 base from J, the gap between germline ends came to 15 bases. The DNA of the CDR3 is TGTGCCAGCAGCCCCGAAGGACACCAGAACACTGAAGCTTTCCTT. It encodes CASSPEGHQNTEAFL.

This clonotype came up many times. The chain employs TRBV7-6 and TRBJ2-1, with TRBD2 identical over 13 bases. Germline CDR1 and CDR2: SGHVS and FNYEAQ. Trimming at V came to 0 bases and at J to 6 bases, leaving 8 bases not matched to a gene. This CDR3 contains 18 residues. The CDR3 reads CASSLARTSGSVSNEQFF. In DNA, the CDR3 is TGTGCCAGCAGCTTAGCGAGGACTAGCGGGAGTGTGAGCAATGAGCAGTTCTTC.

This clonotype was recorded many times. V usage is TRBV4-3 and J usage is TRBJ2-7; D tentatively reads TRBD1 or TRBD2 (5 bases each). The CDR3 is 16 amino acids. Germline V lookup: CDR1 LGHNA, CDR2 YSLEER. Trimming took off 3 bases at V and 7 bases at J, with 22 bases between the two ends. CDR3 protein: CASSHERGTRVGEQYF. The CDR3, as DNA: TGCGCCAGCAGCCATGAAAGGGGTACGAGGGTTGGGGAGCAGTACTTC.

The gene calls are TRBV20-1 and TRBJ2-7, with D perhaps matching TRBD2 (6 bases). Deletions cut 5 bases from V and 0 bases from J, with 11 bases between. Germline CDR1 and CDR2: DFQATT and SNEGSKA (reference sequence). The CDR3 has 13 residues. DNA of the CDR3: TGCAGTGCTGAGGGGACTGTCTCCTACGAGCAGTACTTC. It encodes CSAEGTVSYEQYF.

This clonotype was counted at least ten times. This chain joins TRBV5-1 and TRBJ2-7; possible D gene TRBD1, 6 bases. The germline V gene encodes CDR1 SGHRS and CDR2 YFSETQ. Trimming removed 4 bases at V and 6 bases at J, with 8 bases between. The CDR3 spans 11 residues. The CDR3: CASSTGIEQYF. For the CDR3, the DNA is TGCGCCAGCAGCACAGGGATCGAGCAGTACTTC.

This clonotype was recorded at least ten times. The genes are TRBV6-2 or TRBV6-3 and TRBJ2-7, with 8 bases lining up with TRBD2. Germline V gene data show CDR1 as MNHEY and CDR2 as SVGEGT. Germline trimming cut 2 bases from V and 2 bases from J; bases unmatched to any gene: 2. CDR3 size: 14 residues. The CDR3 region is CASSYGRGAYEQYF. CDR3 sequence (DNA): TGTGCCAGCAGTTACGGGCGGGGGGCCTACGAGCAGTACTTC.

This clonotype was detected only a few times. This chain connects TRBV7-9 to TRBJ2-5; no firm D call. The V gene lost 4 bases and the J gene lost 5 bases, with 14 bases spanning the gap. Per germline, CDR1 SEHNR and CDR2 FQNEAQ (reference sequence). The CDR3 loop spans 14 amino acids. CDR3 sequence reads: CASSSPRRWETQYF. The CDR3, as DNA: TGTGCCAGCAGCTCCCCAAGGCGATGGGAGACCCAGTACTTC. The full variable domain, in which reference TRBV7-9 and TRBJ2-5 provide the parts outside the CDR3, is DTGVSQNPRHKITKRGQNVTFRCDPISEHNRLYWYRQTLGQGPEFLTYFQNEAQLEKSRLLSDRFSAERPKGSFSTLEIQRTEQGDSAMYLCASSSPRRWETQYFGPGTRLLVL.

In regard to this clonotype: A junction end diverges from the germline sequence, so it may reflect a read error. CDR3 protein: CASIQDLYQETQYF. The DNA of the CDR3 is TGTGCCAGCATCCAAGATCTATACCAAGAGACCCAGTACTTC. V and J are TRBV14 and TRBJ2-5; no reliable D call. The CDR3 spans 14 residues. The germline gives CDR1 SGHDN, CDR2 FVKESK.

Remarks on this clonotype: This may be a read error, as it is one base from a much larger clone. The rearrangement joins TRBV11-2 to TRBJ2-5, with D possibly TRBD1 on 6 matching bases. V lost 8 bases and J lost 5, with 21 bases in between. The CDR3 is made up of 15 amino acids. Germline CDR1 reads SGHAT; CDR2 reads FQNNGV. CDR3 in amino acids: CASGSRDTTRETQYF. CDR3 sequence (DNA): TGTGCCAGCGGCTCCCGGGACACAACGAGGGAGACCCAGTACTTC.

Notes on this clonotype: The CDR3 carries no conserved terminal phenylalanine or tryptophan, so it likely arises from a read error. This chain links TRBV4-1 with TRBJ2-3; 9 bases are a match to TRBD2. The J segment lost 1 base and the V segment lost 4 bases, leaving 6 bases of the junction unmatched. The CDR3 loop spans 16 amino acids. CDR1 is MGHRA and CDR2 is YSYEKL in the germline V gene. The CDR3 loop reads CASSRPASGGTDTQYL. The CDR3 DNA sequence: TGCGCCAGCAGCCGGCCCGCTAGCGGGGGCACAGATACGCAGTATCTC.

This clonotype was counted many times. The chain couples TRBV6-6 to TRBJ2-3; no clear D. V lost 2 bases to trimming and J lost 3 bases, with 3 bases between them. CDR1 and CDR2 (germline): MNHNY, SVGAGI (reference sequence). CDR3 length: 12 residues. The DNA for the CDR3 is TGTGCCAGCAGTTACGGAACAGATACGCAGTATTTT. Protein: CASSYGTDTQYF.

This clonotype was observed a handful of times. The chain links TRBV7-2 to TRBJ1-1, with D possibly being TRBD1 (6 bases). Germline CDR1 is SGHTA and CDR2 is FQGNSA. Trimming left V 1 base short and J 6 bases short, with 9 bases between. The CDR3 is 13 amino acids. The chain's CDR3 is CASSLGTVAEAFF. The DNA for the CDR3 is TGTGCCAGCAGCTTAGGGACAGTCGCTGAAGCTTTCTTT.

This clonotype was counted ten times or more. The chain links TRBV28 to TRBJ1-5, with D perhaps TRBD1 (5 bases). The CDR3 is 13 residues long. With 6 bases removed from V and 7 bases from J, the gap between germline ends came to 13 bases. CDR1 and CDR2 from the germline V gene are MDHEN and SYDVKM. The DNA of the CDR3 is TGTGCCAGCAGGCCTGGGGGGTGGCAGCCCCAGCATTTT. It yields the protein CASRPGGWQPQHF.

This clonotype was counted ten times or more. The genes are TRBV6-5 and TRBJ2-5, with 8 bases aligning to TRBD2. CDR1 MNHEY and CDR2 SVGAGI come from the germline V gene. This CDR3 has 19 amino acids. V trimming: 0 bases; J trimming: 2 bases; junction bases outside the gene matches: 14. CDR3 protein: CASSYSSSATLADQETQYF. Written as DNA, the CDR3 is TGTGCCAGCAGTTACTCGTCATCGGCTACACTAGCGGATCAAGAGACCCAGTACTTC.

Regarding this clonotype: Given a much more abundant clone one base away, this may be a read error. J is TRBJ1-1 and V is TRBV4-1; D is ambiguous. The CDR3 has 12 residues. Germline CDR1 and CDR2: MGHRA and YSYEKL. CDR3 nucleotide sequence: TGCGCCAGCAGCCAAATGAACACTGAAGCTTACTTT. Protein: CASSQMNTEAYF.

This clonotype turned up a few times. V and J are TRBV9 and TRBJ2-3; perhaps TRBD1 as D (6 bases). The germline V gene has CDR1 SGDLS and CDR2 YYNGEE. Trimming took 1 base from V and 4 from J, leaving 13 bases between them. The CDR3 length is 15 residues. The CDR3 DNA is TGTGCCAGCAGCGTAAGGGGGAAGGGGGCAGATACGCAGTATTTT. Translation gives CASSVRGKGADTQYF.

With regard to this clonotype: With a much larger clone just one base away, this may be a read error. The V call is TRBV10-3, the J call TRBJ1-4, with 7 bases that match TRBD1. CDR3 size: 13 residues. Germline values: CDR1 ENHRY, CDR2 SYGVKD. The CDR3 spells CAIGTENNERLFF. DNA for the CDR3: TGTGCCATAGGGACAGAGAATAATGAAAGACTGTTTTTT.

This clonotype was seen ten or more times. This chain joins TRBV27 and TRBJ1-1; D gene unclear. CDR3 length: 13 amino acids. V lost 8 bases and J 3 bases, leaving 13 bases between the germline ends. Germline CDR1 reads MNHEY; CDR2 reads SMNVEV (reference sequence). The CDR3 region has the DNA TGTGCCAGCCTTAGTTTTTTGGACACTGAAGCTTTCTTT. Its protein is CASLSFLDTEAFF.

This clonotype was detected many times. This chain connects TRBV10-3 to TRBJ2-5, with 12 bases fitting TRBD1. V lost 10 bases to trimming and J lost 5 bases; unmatched junction nucleotides: 5. This CDR3 comprises 13 residues. From germline, CDR1 is ENHRY and CDR2 SYGVKD. Written as DNA, the CDR3 is TGTGCCACGGGACAGGGGGCCGCCGAGACCCAGTACTTC. Encoded protein: CATGQGAAETQYF.

The genes are TRBV2 and TRBJ2-5; D perhaps matches TRBD1 (5 bases). The germline V gene has CDR1 SNHLY and CDR2 FYNNEI. Trimming left V 3 bases short and J 0 bases short, with 8 bases between. The CDR3 spans 14 residues. In DNA form, the CDR3 reads TGTGCCAGCAGTGACCCAGGGCACCAAGAGACCCAGTACTTC. It yields the protein CASSDPGHQETQYF.

This clonotype was seen ten or more times. The genes are TRBV20-1 and TRBJ1-1; 9 bases line up with TRBD1. This CDR3 is 16 amino acids long. Germline loops: CDR1 DFQATT, CDR2 SNEGSKA (reference sequence). V shed 7 bases, J shed 1 base, and the junction held 13 bases outside the gene matches. CDR3 nucleotides: TGCAGTGGACCGACCGGGACAGGGTTTAGGAACACTGAAGCTTTCTTT. Translating it yields CSGPTGTGFRNTEAFF.

This clonotype has at least ten counts. CDR3 residues: CASSTFGEQYF. CDR3 DNA: TGTGCCAGCAGCACCTTTGGCGAGCAGTACTTC. The chain combines TRBV2 with TRBJ2-7; D gene uncertain. Germline CDR1 reads SNHLY; CDR2 reads FYNNEI. The length of the CDR3 is 11 residues. The ends were cut back, 6 bases at V and 6 bases at J, with 9 bases in the middle.

This clonotype was observed many times. The chain couples TRBV6-5 to TRBJ1-4, with D uncertain. The germline gives CDR1 MNHEY, CDR2 SVGAGI. V was pared by 0 bases and J by 5 bases, with 16 bases between. CDR3 length: 17 residues. The CDR3: CASSYSNRAVWNEKLFF. In DNA form, the CDR3 reads TGTGCCAGCAGTTACTCGAACCGGGCGGTATGGAATGAAAAACTGTTTTTT.

On this clonotype itself: This may be a read error, as it is one base from a much larger clone. The rearrangement links TRBV29-1 to TRBJ2-1; TRBD1 agrees at 8 bases. This CDR3 is built from 13 residues. Germline V gene sequence: CDR1 SQVTM, CDR2 ANQGSEA. J gave up 6 bases and V 5 bases, and 6 bases lay outside the gene matches. DNA for the CDR3: TGCAGCGTTAGGACAGGGAATTCCAATGAGCAGTTCTTC. This gives the protein CSVRTGNSNEQFF.

The sample holds many counts of this clonotype. The rearrangement uses TRBV2 and TRBJ2-4, with no clear D. The CDR3 contains 15 residues. The germline V gene has CDR1 SNHLY and CDR2 FYNNEI. V lost 3 bases and J 0 bases, leaving 9 bases between the germline ends. The CDR3 spells CASSENRLAKNIQYF. The DNA for the CDR3 is TGTGCCAGCAGTGAGAACAGACTAGCCAAAAACATTCAGTACTTC.

This clonotype was recorded at least ten times. This rearrangement joins TRBV4-3 to TRBJ1-5; D is unresolved. The length of the CDR3 is 15 residues. V was cut by 0 bases and J by 7 bases, with 13 bases left in between. Per the germline V gene, CDR1 is LGHNA and CDR2 is YSLEER. The CDR3 nucleotides read TGCGCCAGCAGCCAAGATTGGGCCGAGGGACAGCCCCAGCATTTT. It codes for CASSQDWAEGQPQHF.

The V and J genes are TRBV20-1 and TRBJ2-3; the match to TRBD2 covers 12 bases. CDR3 length: 19 amino acids. The ends lost 0 bases at V and 3 bases at J; junction bases unmatched: 13. CDR1 is DFQATT and CDR2 is SNEGSKA in the germline V gene (reference sequence). The CDR3: CSARDLRLAGGPGTDTQYF. CDR3 bases: TGCAGTGCTAGAGATCTGCGGCTAGCGGGGGGGCCTGGGACAGATACGCAGTATTTT.

This clonotype was detected many times. The chain has TRBV7-9 and TRBJ2-7; D gene ambiguous. The germline CDR1 and CDR2 sequences are SEHNR and FQNEAQ (reference sequence). The CDR3 covers 14 residues. Between the trimmed V and J ends, which lost 2 bases and 1 base, there was a span of 9 bases. CDR3 DNA sequence: TGTGCCAGCAGCTTAACGGAAAATTCCTACGAGCAGTACTTC. Translation gives CASSLTENSYEQYF.

This chain joins TRBV3-1 and TRBJ1-1, with a possible D match to TRBD1 (6 bases). The CDR3 contains 18 residues. The germline V gene encodes CDR1 LGHDT and CDR2 YNNKEL (reference sequence). V was trimmed by 1 base and J by 8 bases, leaving 26 bases between them. CDR3 amino acids: CASSQVRGRGTTGGEAFF. The CDR3 nucleotides are TGTGCCAGCAGCCAAGTGCGGGGGAGGGGGACAACCGGCGGGGAAGCTTTCTTT.